These 24 T cell receptor beta chains were sequenced from one sample in a study of T cell responses to AZD1222 COVID-19 vaccine. Generated by immunoSEQ multiplex PCR, the TCRdb table keeps only in-frame clones and is missing some. Of more than 50,000 clones listed, about 87% are singletons. The starting material was peripheral blood, obtained 28 days after the second AZD1222 dose. The receptors originated from an adult who received the AZD1222 COVID-19 vaccine.

This rearrangement joins TRBV6-5 to TRBJ2-1; maybe TRBD2 (5 bases). The V and J ends lost 6 bases and 3 bases respectively, with 15 bases between them. Germline values: CDR1 MNHEY, CDR2 SVGAGI. There are 15 residues in the CDR3. The CDR3 nucleotides read TGTGCCAGCAGGGGGATTGCGGGTTTCTACAATGAGCAGTTCTTC. As protein: CASRGIAGFYNEQFF.

The J gene is TRBJ1-2, the V gene TRBV9; D may be TRBD1 (5 bases). Trimming removed 0 bases from V and 6 bases from J, with 9 bases in between. Germline CDR1 and CDR2: SGDLS and YYNGEE. The CDR3 totals 13 residues. The CDR3 protein is CASSVGVGDGYTF. The CDR3 nucleotides are TGTGCCAGCAGCGTAGGGGTAGGGGATGGCTACACCTTC.

The chain employs TRBV7-9 and TRBJ2-2; D uncertain. The CDR3 is 14 amino acids. Germline CDR1 SEHNR, CDR2 FQNEAQ (reference sequence). The germline V and J ends were trimmed by 4 bases and 4 bases, with 10 bases remaining between them. CDR3 amino acids: CASSSETATGELFF. As DNA, the CDR3 is TGTGCCAGCAGCTCAGAAACCGCCACCGGGGAGCTGTTTTTT.

This clone has only one observation. The CDR3 DNA reads TGTGCCAGCAGTCCGACAAAAACAGGGACTGGAAACACCATATATTTT. Its translation: CASSPTKTGTGNTIYF. V and J are TRBV27 and TRBJ1-3; D might be TRBD1 (6 bases). Trimming stripped 5 bases from V and 2 bases from J, with 16 bases between. The CDR3 sequence is 16 residues long. Germline V gene lookup returns CDR1 MNHEY and CDR2 SMNVEV (reference sequence).

The gene calls are TRBV3-1 (or the pseudogene TRBV3-2) and TRBJ2-7; D ambiguous. Germline CDR1 is LGHDT and CDR2 is YNNKEL (reference sequence). Trimming cost V 5 bases and J 0 bases, with 11 bases left between them. The CDR3 length is 14 residues. The CDR3 DNA sequence: TGTGCCAGCAGCGGATCTCTTAGCTCCTACGAGCAGTACTTC. As protein: CASSGSLSSYEQYF.

The chain carries TRBV10-2 and TRBJ1-1, with a weak D call TRBD1 (5 bases). The ends were cut back, 2 bases at V and 1 base at J, with 5 bases in the middle. This CDR3 comprises 13 residues. In germline, CDR1 is WSHSY, CDR2 SAAADI. The CDR3 DNA reads as TGCGCCAGCAGTGAGGGACAGAACACTGAAGCTTTCTTT. Translating it yields CASSEGQNTEAFF.

The sample holds one count of this clone. The V and J genes are TRBV19 and TRBJ1-5; a weak D match, TRBD1 (6 bases). Trimming left V 6 bases short and J 0 bases short, with 9 bases between. CDR3 length: 14 residues. Germline loops: CDR1 LNHDA, CDR2 SQIVND (reference sequence). The CDR3 region is CASSPRGSNQPQHF. DNA of the CDR3: TGTGCCAGTAGCCCCAGGGGTAGCAATCAGCCCCAGCATTTT.

The V gene is TRBV5-4, the J gene TRBJ1-2, with 7 bases aligning to TRBD1. The germline V gene encodes CDR1 SGHNT and CDR2 YYREEE (reference sequence). V dropped 2 bases and J dropped 4; count of bases not matched to a gene: 5. This CDR3 has 14 amino acids. The DNA of the CDR3 is TGTGCCAGCAGCTTTCCGGGACAGCTCTATGGCTACACCTTC. Its translation: CASSFPGQLYGYTF. The variable domain in full, completed from reference TRBV5-4 and TRBJ1-2, reads ETGVTQSPTHLIKTRGQQVTLRCSSQSGHNTVSWYQQALGQGPQFIFQYYREEENGRGNFPPRFSGLQFPNYSSELNVNALELDDSALYLCASSFPGQLYGYTFGSGTRLTVV.

The chain recombines TRBV5-1 with TRBJ2-5; TRBD1 is a possible D gene (5 bases). V dropped 2 bases and J dropped 4 bases, with 9 bases sitting between them. From germline, CDR1 is SGHRS and CDR2 YFSETQ. The CDR3 spans 13 residues. The CDR3 nucleotides are TGCGCCAGCAGCTTCGAGCAGGGAGAGACCCAGTACTTC. It specifies CASSFEQGETQYF.

V is TRBV28 and J is TRBJ1-2, with a possible D match to TRBD1 (5 bases). Deletions cut 3 bases from V and 4 bases from J, with 9 bases between. Germline values: CDR1 MDHEN, CDR2 SYDVKM. The CDR3 extends over 13 amino acids. Here the CDR3 reads CASSFRGGYGYTF. The CDR3 nucleotides are TGTGCCAGCAGTTTCCGGGGGGGCTATGGCTACACCTTC.

The table lists this clone with a count of one. The chain carries TRBV2 and TRBJ2-2; TRBD2 matches 7 bases. V shed 1 base, J shed 4 bases, and the junction held 6 bases outside the gene matches. This CDR3 is built from 16 residues. The V gene's germline CDR1 is SNHLY and CDR2 FYNNEI. The CDR3 loop reads CASSEGAGAGTGELFF. Here the CDR3 DNA reads TGTGCCAGCAGTGAAGGTGCGGGAGCGGGCACCGGGGAGCTGTTTTTT.

The chain links TRBV7-9 to TRBJ1-1; no reliable D call. V lost 1 base to trimming and J lost 3 bases, with 12 bases between them. The CDR3 covers 15 residues. Germline-derived CDR1 and CDR2 are SEHNR and FQNEAQ (reference sequence). CDR3 nucleotides: TGTGCCAGCAGCTTAGGGGCCCGGGAAGACACTGAAGCTTTCTTT. This sequence encodes CASSLGAREDTEAFF. Together with reference TRBV7-9 and TRBJ1-1, the CDR3 gives the full variable domain: DTGVSQNPRHKITKRGQNVTFRCDPISEHNRLYWYRQTLGQGPEFLTYFQNEAQLEKSRLLSDRFSAERPKGSFSTLEIQRTEQGDSAMYLCASSLGAREDTEAFFGQGTRLTVV.

The rearrangement uses TRBV19 and TRBJ1-1; a weak D match, TRBD1 (5 bases). V was trimmed by 9 bases and J by 5 bases, leaving 13 bases between them. The germline gives CDR1 LNHDA, CDR2 SQIVND (reference sequence). The CDR3 consists of 12 residues. DNA of the CDR3: TGTGCCAGCGGGGAGGGGTATACTGAAGCTTTCTTT. Protein: CASGEGYTEAFF. The complete variable domain, with remaining parts taken from reference TRBV19 and TRBJ1-1, reads DGGITQSPKYLFRKEGQNVTLSCEQNLNHDAMYWYRQDPGQGLRLIYYSQIVNDFQKGDIAEGYSVSREKKESFPLTVTSAQKNPTAFYLCASGEGYTEAFFGQGTRLTVV.

The chain combines TRBV19 with TRBJ2-3, with D unresolved. V lost 3 bases and J lost 5, with 9 bases in between. Per the germline V gene, CDR1 is LNHDA and CDR2 is SQIVND (reference sequence). The CDR3 contains 13 residues. CDR3 bases: TGTGCCAGTAGTATCGCGGTGGGAGATACGCAGTATTTT. This codes for CASSIAVGDTQYF.

The J gene is TRBJ2-1, the V gene TRBV6-5; the D is unclear. Germline values: CDR1 MNHEY, CDR2 SVGAGI. Deletions cut 7 bases from V and 0 bases from J, with 10 bases between. The CDR3 sequence is 14 residues long. The CDR3 nucleotides are TGTGCCAGCACCCAGGCCCGCTCCTACAATGAGCAGTTCTTC. Translating gives CASTQARSYNEQFF.

This clone has just a few counts. The V call is TRBV2, the J call TRBJ2-7; TRBD2 matches 11 bases. The CDR3 loop spans 15 amino acids. The germline gives CDR1 SNHLY, CDR2 FYNNEI. V was pared by 7 bases and J by 0 bases, with 5 bases of the junction left unmatched. The CDR3 nucleotides read TGTGCCAGCAAACCTACTAGCGGGGGCTCCTACGAGCAGTACTTC. Its translation: CASKPTSGGSYEQYF. Full variable domain (missing parts from reference TRBV2 and TRBJ2-7): EPEVTQTPSHQVTQMGQEVILRCVPISNHLYFYWYRQILGQKVEFLVSFYNNEISEKSEIFDDQFSVERPDGSNFTLKIRSTKLEDSAMYFCASKPTSGGSYEQYFGPGTRLTVT.

This CDR3 reads CASRGSNYGYTF. Here the CDR3 DNA reads TGTGCCTCGCGAGGCAGTAACTATGGCTACACCTTC. This chain links TRBV6-6 with TRBJ1-2; D call uncertain. CDR1 and CDR2 from the germline V gene are MNHNY and SVGAGI (reference sequence). Trimming shortened V by 11 bases and J by 1 base, and 11 bases separated the two germline ends. The CDR3 sequence is 12 residues long.

The V call is TRBV30, the J call TRBJ1-1; 7 bases line up with TRBD1. Germline values: CDR1 GTSNPN, CDR2 SVGIG (reference sequence). Trimming cost V 2 bases and J 6 bases; bases outside gene matches: 6. The CDR3 loop spans 13 amino acids. The CDR3 region has the DNA TGTGCCTGGAGTCCATCCAGGGGGGCTGAAGCTTTCTTT. Its protein is CAWSPSRGAEAFF. The entire variable domain, with the rest obtained from reference TRBV30 and TRBJ1-1, is as follows: SQTIHQWPATLVQPVGSPLSLECTVEGTSNPNLYWYRQAAGRGLQLLFYSVGIGQISSEVPQNLSASRPQDRQFILSSKKLLLSDSGFYLCAWSPSRGAEAFFGQGTRLTVV.

This rearrangement joins TRBV5-1 to TRBJ2-3; 14 nucleotides line up with TRBD2. Germline loops: CDR1 SGHRS, CDR2 YFSETQ. This CDR3 is built from 20 residues. V shed 0 bases and J 2 bases; nucleotides not matched to a gene: 11. The CDR3 DNA follows: TGCGCCAGCAGCTTGGGTCCGGGACTAGCGGGAGCCGGATCCACAGATACGCAGTATTTT. It specifies CASSLGPGLAGAGSTDTQYF.

This rearrangement joins TRBV5-1 to TRBJ1-5; the D is unclear. Germline CDR1 and CDR2: SGHRS and YFSETQ. CDR3 length: 13 residues. Trimming cost V 4 bases and J 0 bases, with 5 bases left between them. The CDR3 protein is CASSPDSNQPQHF. DNA of the CDR3: TGCGCCAGCAGCCCTGATAGCAATCAGCCCCAGCATTTT.

This clone was observed a single time. The chain recombines TRBV15 with TRBJ1-2; D unclear. Germline loops: CDR1 LNHNV, CDR2 YYDKDF (reference sequence). The CDR3 is 14 residues long. V dropped 0 bases and J dropped 1 base, with 6 bases sitting between them. DNA for the CDR3: TGTGCCACCAGCAGAGATCAGGTTAACTATGGCTACACCTTC. Its translation: CATSRDQVNYGYTF.

This CDR3 reads CASSERTGAVLYF. CDR3 nucleotide sequence: TGTGCCAGCAGTGAGCGTACGGGGGCGGTCCTGTACTTC. The chain uses TRBV6-1 and TRBJ2-4; the D call may be TRBD1 or TRBD2 (6 bases each). Per germline, CDR1 MNHNS and CDR2 SASEGT. The CDR3 is 13 residues long. V was cut by 3 bases and J by 15 bases, with 18 bases left in between.

This clone was seen only once. The chain is built from TRBV28 and TRBJ2-5, with 10 bases that match TRBD2. Germline-derived CDR1 and CDR2 are MDHEN and SYDVKM. This CDR3 region has 15 residues. Losses at the gene ends were 9 bases for V and 5 bases for J; bases not matched to a gene: 12. CDR3 sequence: CASPPQREGRETQYF. CDR3 coding DNA: TGTGCCAGTCCGCCACAGCGGGAGGGCCGGGAGACCCAGTACTTC.

This chain joins TRBV5-4 and TRBJ2-1; 9 bases match TRBD2. Germline values: CDR1 SGHNT, CDR2 YYREEE (reference sequence). V was clipped by 4 bases and J by 2 bases; unmatched bases: 7. The CDR3 has 16 residues. DNA for the CDR3: TGTGCCAGCAGCCCTAGCGGGAAGACGCCCTACAATGAGCAGTTCTTC. It yields the protein CASSPSGKTPYNEQFF.